Each of the 15 T cell receptor beta chains below was sequenced from the same sample in a study of identifying expanded T cells in peripheral blood. TCRdb keeps only in-frame clones here, not all; method: immunoSEQ multiplex PCR. The sample lists 120,000 or so clones, about four fifths occurring once. What was sequenced was blood. The receptors shown here come from a person between 18 and 75 years old in good health.

V usage is TRBV7-9 and J usage is TRBJ2-1; TRBD2 might be the D (7 bases). Germline CDR1 reads SEHNR; CDR2 reads FQNEAQ (reference sequence). This CDR3 spans 16 amino acids. V lost 4 bases, J lost 8 bases, and 21 bases lay in between. DNA for the CDR3: TGTGCCAGCAGCTCATTCACGAGGGGGGGAGTCGATGAGCAGTTCTTC. It codes for CASSSFTRGGVDEQFF.

The CDR3 bases are TGTGCCTGGTCCGGCGGGGGAAAGCAGCCCCAGCATTTT. Protein: CAWSGGGKQPQHF. The chain has TRBV30 and TRBJ1-5, with D maybe TRBD1 (5 bases). V lost 5 bases and J 7 bases, leaving 15 bases between the germline ends. CDR3 length: 13 amino acids. Germline V gene data show CDR1 as GTSNPN and CDR2 as SVGIG (reference sequence).

The chain employs TRBV5-8 and TRBJ1-1; TRBD1 might be the D (6 bases). V lost 3 bases to trimming and J lost 3 bases, with 18 bases between them. CDR1 SGHTS and CDR2 YDEGEE come from the germline V gene. This CDR3 is 16 amino acids long. In DNA, the CDR3 is TGTGCCAGCAGCTCTTTTGGGAGGGGGGGAGACACTGAAGCTTTCTTT. Protein product: CASSSFGRGGDTEAFF.

This clone was found once. This chain links TRBV7-2 with TRBJ2-7; D unresolved. This CDR3 is 13 amino acids long. Trimming left V 3 bases short and J 3 bases short, with 9 bases between. The germline V gene has CDR1 SGHTA and CDR2 FQGNSA. The CDR3 spells CASSFNQYYEQYF. The DNA for the CDR3 is TGTGCCAGCAGCTTCAATCAATACTACGAGCAGTACTTC.

The chain's CDR3 is CASSLFRAEPGDTIYF. CDR3 nucleotides: TGTGCCAGCAGCTTATTTCGTGCAGAGCCCGGGGACACCATATATTTT. This chain connects TRBV7-9 to TRBJ1-3; D is unresolved. The V end lost 2 bases, the J end lost 8 bases, and 19 bases lay between the germline ends. There are 16 residues in the CDR3. CDR1 is SEHNR and CDR2 is FQNEAQ in the germline V gene (reference sequence). Looking up the rest from reference TRBV7-9 and TRBJ1-3 gives the full variable domain: DTGVSQNPRHKITKRGQNVTFRCDPISEHNRLYWYRQTLGQGPEFLTYFQNEAQLEKSRLLSDRFSAERPKGSFSTLEIQRTEQGDSAMYLCASSLFRAEPGDTIYFGEGSWLTVV.

This chain uses TRBV5-5 with TRBJ1-3; a weak D match, TRBD1 (5 bases). V shed 2 bases and J shed 3 bases, with 9 bases lying between them. Looked up from germline, CDR1 is SGHKS and CDR2 is YYEKEE (reference sequence). The CDR3 is 14 amino acids. The CDR3 is CASSFPRVGNTIYF. The DNA of the CDR3 is TGTGCCAGCAGCTTCCCCAGGGTTGGAAACACCATATATTTT.

The chain uses TRBV6-1 and TRBJ2-1; D may be TRBD1 (6 bases). V was clipped by 4 bases and J by 4 bases, with 17 bases between them. This CDR3 comprises 16 residues. Germline V gives CDR1 MNHNS, CDR2 SASEGT. The CDR3 spells CASSALNRDHYNEQFF. The CDR3 DNA is TGTGCCAGCAGTGCACTGAACAGGGATCATTACAATGAGCAGTTCTTC.

In DNA form, the CDR3 reads TGCGCCAGCAGCGCGACAGGGAGCTCCTACAATGAGCAGTTCTTC. Its translation: CASSATGSSYNEQFF. This chain uses TRBV5-1 with TRBJ2-1; 7 bases are a match to TRBD1. After removal of 4 bases from V and 0 bases from J, the junction contained 4 bases not matched to a gene. Germline CDR1 is SGHRS and CDR2 is YFSETQ. The CDR3 is 15 amino acids.

V and J are TRBV7-9 and TRBJ1-2, with D tentatively TRBD1 (5 bases). V lost 1 base and J lost 2, with 8 bases in between. The germline gives CDR1 SEHNR, CDR2 FQNEAQ (reference sequence). This CDR3 comprises 14 residues. CDR3 region: CASSLVDKNYGYTF. CDR3 nucleotides: TGTGCCAGCAGCTTAGTGGACAAAAACTATGGCTACACCTTC.

This sequence joins TRBV7-2 and TRBJ1-4, with D uncertain. Germline CDR1 reads SGHTA; CDR2 reads FQGNSA. V lost 5 bases and J 1 base, leaving 14 bases between the germline ends. The CDR3 covers 16 residues. The CDR3 nucleotides are TGTGCCAGCAGCCCTACCCCCGGGAGAACTAATGAAAAACTGTTTTTT. It yields the protein CASSPTPGRTNEKLFF.

This chain connects TRBV7-9 to TRBJ2-7; D is uncertain. CDR1 is SEHNR and CDR2 is FQNEAQ in the germline V gene (reference sequence). V was trimmed by 1 base and J by 0 bases, leaving 7 bases between them. The CDR3 consists of 14 residues. CDR3 bases: TGTGCCAGCAGCTTAGGCCAGAGCTCCTACGAGCAGTACTTC. Translation: CASSLGQSSYEQYF.

The chain recombines TRBV5-1 with TRBJ2-1, with 9 bases lining up with TRBD2. CDR1 and CDR2 from the germline V gene are SGHRS and YFSETQ. This CDR3 region has 15 residues. With V trimmed by 3 bases and J by 8 bases, 9 bases remained unmatched. The CDR3 DNA is TGCGCCAGCAGCTGGGCTAGCGGGGCCTCCGATGAGCAGTTCTTC. Its protein is CASSWASGASDEQFF. The full variable domain, in which reference TRBV5-1 and TRBJ2-1 provide the parts outside the CDR3, is KAGVTQTPRYLIKTRGQQVTLSCSPISGHRSVSWYQQTPGQGLQFLFEYFSETQRNKGNFPGRFSGRQFSNSRSEMNVSTLELGDSALYLCASSWASGASDEQFFGPGTRLTVL.

A word on this clone: The sample holds other DNA sequences that translate to the same CDR3. The chain combines TRBV18 with TRBJ1-2; D remains unclear. V lost 0 bases to trimming and J lost 5 bases, with 7 bases between them. The length of the CDR3 is 13 residues. In germline, CDR1 is KGHSH, CDR2 LQKENI. Written as DNA, the CDR3 is TGTGCCAGCTCACCACCTGGGGATTATGGCTACACCTTC. This encodes CASSPPGDYGYTF.

To note about this clone: The identical CDR3 is also encoded by other nucleotide sequences in the sample. CDR3 region: CASSQGDSGNTIYF. The DNA of the CDR3 is TGCGCCAGCAGCCAAGGGGACAGCGGAAACACCATATATTTT. The rearrangement joins TRBV4-3 to TRBJ1-3; the match to TRBD1 covers 7 bases. CDR1 is LGHNA, CDR2 YSLEER, per germline. The CDR3 contains 14 residues. V trimming: 1 base; J trimming: 4 bases; junction bases outside the gene matches: 1.

The V and J genes are TRBV7-3 and TRBJ1-4; D is possibly TRBD1 (6 bases). V gave up 4 bases and J gave up 8 bases, with 11 bases separating them. The CDR3 length is 13 residues. Germline CDR1 SGHTA, CDR2 FQGTGA. The CDR3 is CASSSYTGEKLFF. CDR3 nucleotide sequence: TGTGCCAGCAGCTCCTACACAGGGGAAAAACTGTTTTTT. Drawing the rest from reference TRBV7-3 and TRBJ1-4, the complete variable domain is GAGVSQTPSNKVTEKGKYVELRCDPISGHTALYWYRQSLGQGPEFLIYFQGTGAADDSGLPNDRFFAVRPEGSVSTLKIQRTERGDSAVYLCASSSYTGEKLFFGSGTQLSVL.